This entry describes one T cell receptor (beta chain). Its specificity is not known. These data are taken from a study of cytomegalovirus exposure and HLA in healthy donors. The study, taken as a whole, reports: Further analysis, carried out later, found HLA-associated TCR beta chains more clonally expanded than equally common other chains.

Trimming removed 5 bases from V and 0 bases from J; junction bases left unmatched: 8. CDR1 is MNHEY and CDR2 is SMNVEV in the germline V gene (reference sequence). The CDR3 has 17 amino acids. It was with 60 Vbeta and 13 Jbeta primers that the PCR ran. Repertoires were generated with immunoSEQ multiplex PCR, while TCRdb's copy carries only in-frame clones and drops some. The sample holds roughly 160,000 clones; around 80% are singletons and the top ten take 1%. V usage is TRBV27 and J usage is TRBJ2-4; 9 nucleotides align to TRBD1. The specimen was PBMCs. This receptor was identified in a woman in her forties or fifties in good health and CMV-seropositive. The DNA of the CDR3 is TGTGCCAGCAGTCCAAAGACAGGGGGTCTAGCCAAAAACATTCAGTACTTC. It encodes CASSPKTGGLAKNIQYF.